Following are 8 T cell receptor beta chains from one sample sequenced in a study of cytomegalovirus exposure and HLA in healthy donors. PCR involved 60 Vbeta and 13 Jbeta primers. Profiling relied on immunoSEQ multiplex PCR, and the TCRdb table lists in-frame clones only, not all of them. This sample's table reports roughly 62,000 clones. The specimen was PBMCs. These receptors came from a woman younger than 35 in good health and CMV-seronegative.

With regard to this clone: Other DNA variants within this sample encode the same CDR3. The chain carries TRBV29-1 and TRBJ2-7; TRBD2 might be the D (5 bases). The V end lost 4 bases, the J end lost 5 bases, and 12 bases lay between the germline ends. The CDR3 is made up of 12 amino acids. Germline values: CDR1 SQVTM, CDR2 ANQGSEA. The CDR3 sequence is CSVAGKQDEQYF. CDR3 DNA: TGCAGCGTTGCCGGGAAGCAGGACGAGCAGTACTTC.

V is TRBV7-9 and J is TRBJ2-7; 8 nucleotides align to TRBD1. This CDR3 has 16 amino acids. V lost 4 bases and J lost 3; bases outside the gene matches: 11. The germline gives CDR1 SEHNR, CDR2 FQNEAQ (reference sequence). In nucleotides, the CDR3 is TGTGCCAGCAGCTCAACCCTGGGACAGGAACTCTACGAGCAGTACTTC. It yields the protein CASSSTLGQELYEQYF.

The chain combines TRBV5-1 with TRBJ2-7; 9 positions match TRBD1. The CDR3 runs to 14 residues. V lost 4 bases to trimming and J lost 0 bases; unmatched junction nucleotides: 2. Per the germline V gene, CDR1 is SGHRS and CDR2 is YFSETQ. This CDR3 reads CASSRDRVSYEQYF. DNA for the CDR3: TGCGCCAGCAGCCGGGACAGGGTCTCCTACGAGCAGTACTTC.

This sequence joins TRBV28 and TRBJ1-2; 8 bases are a match to TRBD1. V trimming: 1 base; J trimming: 6 bases; junction bases outside the gene matches: 7. CDR1 and CDR2 from the germline V gene are MDHEN and SYDVKM. The CDR3 is 15 amino acids. The CDR3 protein is CASSLSRTGSDGYTF. The CDR3 coding sequence is TGTGCCAGCAGTTTATCCCGGACAGGGAGCGATGGCTACACCTTC.

The chain couples TRBV6-6 to TRBJ2-7; D perhaps matches TRBD1 (6 bases). V was shortened by 2 bases and J by 0 bases, with 14 bases between the two germline ends. This CDR3 is 16 amino acids long. CDR1 and CDR2 (germline): MNHNY, SVGAGI (reference sequence). CDR3 in amino acids: CASSYDTGTTSYEQYF. The CDR3 DNA is TGTGCCAGCAGTTACGATACAGGGACAACCTCCTACGAGCAGTACTTC.

This chain links TRBV29-1 with TRBJ1-5; D might be TRBD1 (6 bases). The CDR3 loop spans 13 amino acids. V was clipped by 4 bases and J by 2 bases, with 9 bases between them. Per germline, CDR1 SQVTM and CDR2 ANQGSEA. The CDR3 bases are TGCAGCGTTGGCAGGGGAGGCAATCAGCCCCAGCATTTT. This translates into CSVGRGGNQPQHF.

CDR3 protein: CAITRGGRSYNEQFF. CDR3 DNA sequence: TGTGCTATTACCCGGGGGGGACGCTCCTACAATGAGCAGTTCTTC. The chain carries TRBV7-2 and TRBJ2-1; 8 bases are shared with TRBD2. CDR3 size: 15 residues. Germline V CDR1 and CDR2: SGHTA, FQGNSA.

The chain links TRBV5-1 to TRBJ2-3; 11 bases map to TRBD2. The CDR3 has 16 residues. The V gene's germline CDR1 is SGHRS and CDR2 YFSETQ. V gave up 0 bases and J gave up 4 bases; unmatched junction bases: 4. CDR3 coding DNA: TGCGCCAGCAGCTTGGGGGCTAGCGGGGGGCCAGATACGCAGTATTTT. Encoded protein: CASSLGASGGPDTQYF.